This TCR beta chain was retrieved from a study of identical twins. Germline V gene lookup returns CDR1 SGHAT and CDR2 FQNNGV. The CDR3 runs to 11 residues. The V end lost 5 bases, the J end lost 7 bases, and 8 bases lay between the germline ends. There were only healthy Caucasians among the donors. Study conclusions and caveats: Conclusions were drawn cross-sectionally by statistical analysis, without following the same donors.

cDNA molecules carried unique molecular identifiers, and template switching added a universal primer site. TCRdb reprocessed the 5' RACE reads via MiXCR and lists one record per CDR3 protein. Of about 530,000 distinct CDR3 sequences in the sample, 12% to 15% are singletons; the top ten hold roughly 0.4%. With regard to this clonotype: Antigen specificity is unknown.

The sample was also linked to a second study, of yellow fever vaccine responses in identical twins.

What was sequenced was CD4+ T cells sorted from blood. This chain connects TRBV11-2 to TRBJ1-2, with D unresolved. This clonotype was sampled from a woman younger than 30 in good health. The CDR3 DNA reads as TGTGCCAGCAGCGAAGGTGTTGGCTACACCTTC. It codes for CASSEGVGYTF.